This T cell receptor beta chain was recovered during a study (dated by TCRdb to between 2015 and 2016). Regarding the study in general: The study examined whether tumor-infiltrating Tregs in breast cancer are drawn from blood Tregs or arise in situ by conversion from other CD4+ T cell subsets. Study-level results and caveats: Rather than covering whole repertoires, validation in the larger cohort was restricted to a single TCR beta V-J rearrangement. In terms of TCR gene usage, tumor memory CD4+ T cells clustered together with blood and lymph node memory CD4+ cells, as well as with lymph node naive CD4+ cells. The TCR alpha and beta sequences of tumor-infiltrating Tregs showed the greatest overlap with tumor naive CD4+ T cells, followed by blood naive CD4+ T cells.

Trimming takes 4 bases from V and 6 bases from J, and the germline ends sit 11 bases apart. Taken from the germline V gene, the CDR1 and CDR2 loops are MGHRA and YSYEKL. Measured from the cysteine to the phenylalanine, the CDR3 is 13 residues long. The only DNA kept is the CDR3, 39 bases in frame from the first base. The Miltenyi Naive CD4+ T Cell Isolation kit was used to purify naive CD4+ T cells, and Tregs were depleted with CD25 microbeads. Tregs, naive and memory CD4+ T cells from tumor, blood and ipsilateral draining lymph nodes of five breast cancer patients underwent full-length TCR alpha and beta sequencing. Mononuclear cells from lymph nodes or over 45 ml of peripheral blood were isolated by Ficoll density gradient centrifugation. A purity exceeding 90% was confirmed by FACS for the sorted cell populations. This clonotype was seen a few times. It lacks a known antigen. The record has no base qualities; no much larger clone is one base away.

Full-length TCR variable regions were amplified by 5' RACE PCR using constant-region reverse primers, and then by semi-nested PCR using Nested Universal Primer A. The ReliaPrep RNA Cell Miniprep System was used to extract total RNA, which was then reverse transcribed into 5'RACE-ready cDNA with the SMARTer RACE 5'/3' Kit. Multiplex adaptors were used to barcode the full-length TCR alpha and beta libraries, which were then sequenced on an Illumina MiSeq. On the authors' methods: For each of nine subset-tissue groups, sequencing data from the five patients were combined, and the groups were compared by unsupervised clustering of TCR gene usage. Repertoire similarity was calculated with the Morisita-Horn index, weighting shared sequences by their contribution to each repertoire. TCRdb handled the public reads itself, with Q25 trimming in fastp and clone calling in MiXCR, and kept productive beta chains. Every entry covers one CDR3 protein and lists the most common genes and DNA from its rows. None of the V and J calls come from the authors' own analysis; TCRdb made them. The sample data list some 45,000 distinct CDR3 sequences, and roughly 28% of these were observed just once. The leading ten clones occupy 2% to 2.5% of the sample.

Sequencing was done on a sample of naive CD4+ T cells sorted from blood. In light of the paper, this sample's cell subset or site label describes: naive CD4+ T cells, CD4+CD45RA+CD25-. The origin of this receptor is a female donor with breast cancer. The rearrangement joined TRBV4-1 to TRBJ2-3; a tentative D match to TRBD1 spans 5 bases. The CDR3 is CASSLQGSDTQYF. The DNA sequence follows: TGCGCCAGCAGCCTCCAGGGTAGTGATACGCAGTATTTT.